This TCR beta chain was recorded in a study of OX40 agonist ivuxolimab in advanced cancers. Study background: A male proportion of just over 80% was recorded, with mean age approximately 56 years and range about 20 to 79.

Clones were read by immunoSEQ multiplex PCR, and TCRdb kept only the in-frame ones, dropping some. The data contain more than 65,000 clones, approximately 84% of them singletons. Concerning this clone itself: Its antigen is unknown.

Study-level findings and limits: Average numbers of expanded clones were greater in CD8+ T cells than in CD4+. CD4+ and CD8+ blood T cells expanded clonally by week 6 at 0.1 to 3.0 mg/kg.

This CDR3 comprises 16 residues. The J segment lost 1 base and the V segment lost 5 bases, leaving 11 bases of the junction unmatched. From germline, CDR1 is PRHDT and CDR2 FYEKMQ (reference sequence). Patients with a history of autoimmune disease or on systemic immunosuppression were excluded. Sequencing was performed on CD4+ or CD8+ T cells sorted from blood, taken in a trial of the OX40 agonist ivuxolimab. This chain connects TRBV13 to TRBJ2-7, with 7 positions matching TRBD1. The TCR originated in an adult with an advanced solid tumor such as melanoma, head and neck, liver or kidney cancer. The CDR3 is CASSHAGTARSYEQYF. In DNA, the CDR3 is TGTGCCAGCAGCCACGCTGGGACAGCTAGATCCTACGAGCAGTACTTC.